This T cell receptor beta chain was found in a study of T cell changes during pregnancy in multiple sclerosis (dated by TCRdb to between 2017 and 2020). Notes on the research overall: In women with multiple sclerosis, the researchers looked at how the T cell repertoire shifted as pregnancy progressed.

The library came from the immunoSEQ multiplex PCR assay. Imported from immuneACCESS, the table was reduced by TCRdb to in-frame sequences with V and J called. These copies leave out some clones; in studies compared against another copy, an unresolved V gene accounts for under half, and the cause of the remainder is not known. A total of around 100,000 clones appear in this sample, approximately 91% of them only once. The ten biggest clones cover less than 4.5% of the sample. This clone was detected only once. Its antigen target is currently unknown. No base qualities exist here, and no much larger clone lies one base off it. The junction shows trimming of 0 bases on V and 5 bases on J, plus 8 bases between the germline ends. Taken from the germline V gene, the CDR1 and CDR2 loops are KGHSH and LQKENI. The CDR3 measures 13 amino acids from cysteine to phenylalanine. Only CDR3 DNA is held: 39 bases, read in frame from base 1.

The rearrangement combines TRBV18 with TRBJ2-7; too little of a D gene remains to name it. This material consisted of peripheral blood, taken after pregnancy. This receptor was identified in a female donor with multiple sclerosis, enrolled in a pregnancy study. Here is the DNA: TGTGCCAGCTCACCACCGGCTCGGGACGAGCAGTACTTC. Its translation reads: CASSPPARDEQYF.